These T cell receptor beta chains were read from a single sample in a study of PD-L1 blockade in urothelial cancer. Sequencing used immunoSEQ multiplex PCR; TCRdb keeps in-frame clones, though not all of them. The sample yields some 50,000 clones, about 85% seen once. This sample comprised PBMCs, obtained around atezolizumab (anti-PD-L1) treatment. These receptors came from a man in his fifties or sixties with urothelial cancer. Both conserved end residues are part of each CDR3.

j_gene | v_gene | len | CDR3aa
TRBJ2-1 | TRBV5-1 | 16 | CASSLAGGAKTDEQFF
TRBJ2-7 | TRBV6-1 | 15 | CASSLRLAGGGEQYF
TRBJ1-5 | TRBV30 | 13 | CAWSGGGDQPQHF
TRBJ2-1 | TRBV18 | 18 | CASSPLGSGSGGSNEQFF
TRBJ1-1 | TRBV10-1 | 14 | CASSPGGAFTEAFF
TRBJ1-5 | TRBV19 | 17 | CASTSARDSGGNQPQHF
TRBJ2-7 | TRBV7-7 | 17 | CASSVLLTGTSSYEQYF
TRBJ2-7 | TRBV6-5 | 15 | CASSLLRTVTYEQYF
TRBJ2-1 | TRBV10-3 | 17 | CAIGTSESMSSYNEQFF
TRBJ2-5 | TRBV11-3 | 13 | CASSFGRFETQYF
TRBJ2-7 | TRBV27 | 21 | CASSRRNGEQAPGLESYEQYF
TRBJ2-3 | TRBV28 | 12 | CASSVRPDTQYF
TRBJ2-3 | TRBV19 | 17 | CASSTRRSGGAPDTQYF
TRBJ2-7 | TRBV6-1 | 15 | CASTQGLAEAYEQYF
TRBJ2-2 | TRBV4-3 | 16 | CASSRDHRGRTGELFF
TRBJ2-7 | TRBV5-8 | 12 | CASSRQSNEQYF
TRBJ2-5 | TRBV27 | 17 | CASSFSWKTGAQETQYF
TRBJ2-2 | TRBV6-1 | 17 | CASSAPSGRGNTGELFF
TRBJ1-3 | TRBV27 | 16 | CASSLSATGLGNTIYF
TRBJ2-2 | TRBV12-5 | 16 | CASGLEGGAGTGELFF
TRBJ2-1 | TRBV5-4 | 12 | CASSQTSNEQFF
TRBJ2-5 | TRBV2 | 15 | CASRRGQASGETQYF
TRBJ2-5 | TRBV4-1 | 17 | CASSQGSSGGPKETQYF
TRBJ1-1 | TRBV6-1 | 14 | CASSEWQGDTEAFF
TRBJ2-3 | TRBV5-6 | 15 | CASSQSGRRADTQYF
TRBJ1-1 | TRBV20-1 | 11 | CSASNSTEAFF
TRBJ2-7 | TRBV7-8 | 16 | CASSLAGLGSSYEQYF
TRBJ2-6 | TRBV27 | 15 | CASSFLGAGANVLTF
TRBJ1-2 | TRBV11-2 | 15 | CASSLGPGEGYGYTF
TRBJ2-4 | TRBV27 | 15 | CASSPLWGGENIQYF
TRBJ1-3 | TRBV10-1 | 12 | CASGSSGNTIYF
TRBJ1-3 | TRBV19 | 16 | CASSDYRGPSGNTIYF
TRBJ1-3 | TRBV11-2 | 14 | CASSLAGDGNTIYF
TRBJ1-2 | TRBV27 | 13 | CASSLGQNSGYTF